What follows are 30 T cell receptor beta chains derived from one specimen sequenced in a study of T cell repertoires in cytomegalovirus infection. TCRdb called the reads again in MiXCR, with one record for every CDR3 protein. The sample contains 350,000 to 450,000 distinct CDR3 sequences, over 15% of which appear only once. Sequencing was carried out using PBMCs. Receptors originate from a human donor in good health (CMV status not recorded). Some clones in this sample may be carry-over from other donors' samples.

The chain uses TRBV20-1 and TRBJ1-1, with 9 nucleotides matching TRBD1. This CDR3 comprises 13 residues. Losses at the gene ends were 4 bases for V and 11 bases for J; bases not matched to a gene: 11. From germline, CDR1 is DFQATT and CDR2 SNEGSKA (reference sequence). The CDR3 loop is CSAIAGGTGTAFF. The DNA of the CDR3 is TGCAGTGCTATAGCAGGCGGGACAGGGACTGCTTTCTTT.

The chain links TRBV20-1 to TRBJ2-1, with a weak D call TRBD2 (6 bases). Trimming left V 5 bases short and J 0 bases short, with 11 bases between. This CDR3 is built from 14 residues. Germline V gives CDR1 DFQATT, CDR2 SNEGSKA (reference sequence). CDR3 residues: CSAVRGSSYNEQFF. The CDR3 DNA follows: TGCAGTGCTGTCCGGGGGAGCTCCTACAATGAGCAGTTCTTC.

V gene TRBV19 combines with J gene TRBJ1-5; D unclear. The V gene lost 7 bases and the J gene lost 2 bases, with 12 bases spanning the gap. Germline V gene sequence: CDR1 LNHDA, CDR2 SQIVND (reference sequence). The CDR3 runs 14 residues. As DNA, the CDR3 is TGTGCCAGTAAGCGCGGAGCAGGCAATCAGCCCCAGCATTTT. This sequence encodes CASKRGAGNQPQHF.

The table lists this clonotype with a few counts. The chain is built from TRBV7-2 and TRBJ1-2; D unresolved. The CDR3 contains 14 residues. Germline V CDR1 and CDR2: SGHTA, FQGNSA. The ends were cut back, 5 bases at V and 8 bases at J, with 18 bases in the middle. The CDR3 DNA reads TGTGCCAGCAGCCAAGGGAATTTCGTCGGGGGCTACACCTTC. This encodes CASSQGNFVGGYTF.

At least ten counts were recorded for this clonotype. The chain is built from TRBV7-2 and TRBJ2-3; D is perhaps TRBD1 (6 bases). The CDR3 covers 14 residues. CDR1 and CDR2 from the germline V gene are SGHTA and FQGNSA. Trimming removed 2 bases from V and 2 bases from J, with 8 bases in between. For the CDR3, the DNA is TGTGCCAGCAGCTTAAGGGGGATCACAGATACGCAGTATTTT. This gives the protein CASSLRGITDTQYF.

V usage is TRBV5-1 and J usage is TRBJ1-3; 9 bases are a match to TRBD1. CDR1 and CDR2 from the germline V gene are SGHRS and YFSETQ. The CDR3 has 16 residues. Trimming took 4 bases from V and 0 from J; bases not matched to a gene: 5. CDR3 coding DNA: TGCGCCAGCAGCGCCGGGACAGGGCGCTCTGGAAACACCATATATTTT. This sequence encodes CASSAGTGRSGNTIYF.

The chain is built from TRBV27 and TRBJ2-1; TRBD2 is a possible D gene (5 bases). The ends were cut back, 3 bases at V and 10 bases at J, with 13 bases in the middle. This CDR3 region has 13 residues. The germline V gene has CDR1 MNHEY and CDR2 SMNVEV (reference sequence). The chain's CDR3 is CASSFSGGWEQFF. DNA for the CDR3: TGTGCCAGCAGTTTCAGTGGAGGTTGGGAGCAGTTCTTC.

This clonotype came up many times. The chain couples TRBV12-3 or TRBV12-4 to TRBJ2-7; 7 bases map to TRBD2. The V and J ends lost 5 bases and 4 bases, in that order; junction bases with no gene match: 5. The CDR3 covers 13 residues. The CDR3 coding sequence is TGTGCCAGCAGTCTGCCCGGGGGGTACGAGCAGTACTTC. This gives the protein CASSLPGGYEQYF.

This clonotype occurred many times. V is TRBV7-2 and J is TRBJ1-2; 7 nucleotides line up with TRBD1. Germline loops: CDR1 SGHTA, CDR2 FQGNSA. After removal of 3 bases from V and 8 bases from J, the junction contained 15 bases not matched to a gene. The CDR3 runs 16 residues. CDR3 coding DNA: TGTGCCAGCAGCTTGGAGACGACAGGGCCCCCTCGGGGCTACACCTTC. This translates into CASSLETTGPPRGYTF.

The DNA of the CDR3 is TGTGCCATCAGTGAGTCTAAAGGCGGGGCCGGTAATGAAAAACTGTTTTTT. Its translation: CAISESKGGAGNEKLFF. The chain carries TRBV10-3 and TRBJ1-4; possibly TRBD1 for D (5 bases). Germline V gene sequence: CDR1 ENHRY, CDR2 SYGVKD. CDR3 length: 17 amino acids. V was cut by 0 bases and J by 4 bases, with 15 bases left in between.

V is TRBV20-1 and J is TRBJ2-3, with 7 bases fitting TRBD2. The germline gives CDR1 DFQATT, CDR2 SNEGSKA (reference sequence). V shed 5 bases and J 0 bases; nucleotides not matched to a gene: 5. The CDR3 has 14 amino acids. The CDR3 bases are TGCAGTGCTTACCGACTAGCTAGCACAGATACGCAGTATTTT. Protein: CSAYRLASTDTQYF.

This clonotype was seen at least ten times. The chain couples TRBV12-3 or TRBV12-4 to TRBJ2-3; D possibly corresponds to TRBD2 (6 bases). Trimming cost V 4 bases and J 6 bases, with 26 bases left between them. This CDR3 has 18 residues. Here the CDR3 reads CASSSGVLDYWRGDTQYF. In nucleotides, the CDR3 is TGTGCCAGCAGTTCCGGGGTACTAGATTATTGGAGGGGTGATACGCAGTATTTT.

On this clonotype itself: As the CDR3 is not closed by the conserved phenylalanine or tryptophan, this likely results from a read error. The CDR3 DNA sequence: TGTGCCAGCATCTTAGCGGCCGGGGACAATGAAGAACTGTTTTTG. Residues: CASILAAGDNEELFL. The rearrangement joins TRBV7-2 to TRBJ1-4, with D maybe TRBD1 (6 bases). The CDR3 loop spans 15 amino acids. Germline values: CDR1 SGHTA, CDR2 FQGNSA.

This clonotype was detected ten times or more. This chain uses TRBV11-1 with TRBJ1-2, with D perhaps matching TRBD1 (6 bases). Germline CDR1 and CDR2: SGHAT and FQDESV (reference sequence). The V gene lost 6 bases and the J gene lost 6 bases, with 11 bases spanning the gap. This CDR3 has 12 residues. In DNA form, the CDR3 reads TGTGCCAGCAGTTATAACAGGGATGGCTACACCTTC. As protein: CASSYNRDGYTF.

The chain is built from TRBV29-1 and TRBJ2-2; D may be TRBD1 (6 bases). V was trimmed by 4 bases and J by 6 bases, leaving 15 bases between them. Germline values: CDR1 SQVTM, CDR2 ANQGSEA. The CDR3 totals 14 residues. CDR3 region: CSVVWQGYSGELFF. CDR3 nucleotide sequence: TGCAGCGTTGTTTGGCAGGGGTATTCCGGGGAGCTGTTTTTT.

The chain is built from TRBV10-3 and TRBJ2-5, with TRBD2 matching 10 bases. CDR1 is ENHRY and CDR2 is SYGVKD in the germline V gene. Germline trimming cut 1 base from V and 4 bases from J; bases unmatched to any gene: 6. The CDR3 has 16 residues. The DNA for the CDR3 is TGTGCCATCAGTGAGTTCAGCGGGGGGGCCGGAGAGACCCAGTACTTC. It specifies CAISEFSGGAGETQYF.

This sequence joins TRBV20-1 and TRBJ1-1; no reliable D call. The V gene lost 5 bases and the J gene lost 0 bases, with 13 bases spanning the gap. Per the germline V gene, CDR1 is DFQATT and CDR2 is SNEGSKA (reference sequence). CDR3 length: 14 residues. For the CDR3, the DNA is TGCAGTGCTCATTTTGGGCAGTTGAACACTGAAGCTTTCTTT. It specifies CSAHFGQLNTEAFF.

This clonotype was seen ten or more times. This chain uses TRBV6-2 or TRBV6-3 with TRBJ1-1, with D hard to call. Trimming shortened V by 6 bases and J by 2 bases, and 10 bases separated the two germline ends. CDR3 length equals 13 residues. Germline-derived CDR1 and CDR2 are MNHEY and SVGEGT. This CDR3 is CASSNLLNTEAFF. The CDR3 region has the DNA TGTGCCAGCAGCAACCTCCTTAACACTGAAGCTTTCTTT.

This clonotype was counted ten times or more. J is TRBJ2-3 and V is TRBV7-2, with D possibly being TRBD1 or TRBD2 (5 bases each). The germline CDR1 and CDR2 sequences are SGHTA and FQGNSA. Trimming pared 5 bases from V and 3 bases from J, leaving 21 bases between. The CDR3 has 17 amino acids. The CDR3 reads CASSPLRGGTKTDTQYF. CDR3 DNA sequence: TGTGCCAGCAGCCCATTACGAGGTGGGACCAAGACAGATACGCAGTATTTT.

This clonotype has just a few counts. The DNA of the CDR3 is TGTGCCAGCAGCACCTTCGGACAGCACACCGGGGAGCTGTTTTTT. Translated, it gives CASSTFGQHTGELFF. The chain links TRBV11-2 to TRBJ2-2, with D possibly TRBD1 on 6 matching bases. Germline V lookup: CDR1 SGHAT, CDR2 FQNNGV. V was pared by 5 bases and J by 3 bases, with 13 bases between. The CDR3 has 15 residues.

The rearrangement links TRBV2 to TRBJ2-3; D is undetermined. CDR1 is SNHLY, CDR2 FYNNEI, per germline. The CDR3 contains 13 residues. Trimming removed 1 base at V and 4 bases at J, with 6 bases between. CDR3 amino acids: CASSEEVPDTQYF. The DNA of the CDR3 is TGTGCCAGCAGTGAAGAGGTCCCAGATACGCAGTATTTT.

At least ten counts were recorded for this clonotype. The chain combines TRBV7-2 with TRBJ1-2; the D is unclear. Germline loops: CDR1 SGHTA, CDR2 FQGNSA. This CDR3 is built from 14 residues. The V gene lost 1 base and the J gene lost 4 bases, with 10 bases spanning the gap. Here the CDR3 DNA reads TGTGCCAGCAGCTTAGAAGCACAGATCTATGGCTACACCTTC. This encodes CASSLEAQIYGYTF.

This sequence joins TRBV6-5 and TRBJ2-1; TRBD2 agrees at 12 bases. Germline CDR1 is MNHEY and CDR2 is SVGAGI. This CDR3 is built from 15 residues. Trimming cost V 6 bases and J 7 bases; bases outside gene matches: 7. The CDR3 DNA follows: TGTGCCAGCAGGGAGACTAGCGGGAGTAGGAATGAGCAGTTCTTC. Its translation is CASRETSGSRNEQFF.

V usage is TRBV15 and J usage is TRBJ1-5; possible D gene TRBD1, 6 bases. The length of the CDR3 is 14 residues. CDR1 is LNHNV, CDR2 YYDKDF, per germline (reference sequence). The V end was cut by 0 bases, the J end by 5 bases, with 8 bases between. CDR3 residues: CATSRDEGDQPQHF. DNA of the CDR3: TGTGCCACCAGCAGAGATGAGGGGGATCAGCCCCAGCATTTT.

This clonotype occurred many times. The rearrangement joins TRBV12-3 or TRBV12-4 to TRBJ2-1, with TRBD2 as a possible D gene (6 bases). The V gene lost 3 bases and the J gene lost 9 bases, with 18 bases spanning the gap. The CDR3 has 15 residues. The CDR3 here is CASSFPGLLEGEQFF. Here the CDR3 DNA reads TGTGCCAGCAGTTTTCCGGGACTTCTTGAGGGTGAGCAGTTCTTC.

The sample holds many counts of this clonotype. At one end, the junction sequence differs from germline, possibly due to a read error. The genes are TRBV11-2 and TRBJ2-7; maybe TRBD2 (6 bases). The CDR3 sequence is 14 residues long. Germline CDR1 and CDR2: SGHAT and FQNNGV. This CDR3 is CASSLDPSPSVRHF. CDR3 coding DNA: TGTGCCAGCAGCTTAGATCCTTCGCCTAGCGTGAGGCACTTC.

There are a few counts of this clonotype. The V and J genes are TRBV11-2 and TRBJ2-1; D gene ambiguous. The CDR3 contains 13 residues. CDR1 and CDR2 from the germline V gene are SGHAT and FQNNGV. V was pared by 1 base and J by 12 bases, with 13 bases between. The CDR3 reads CASSLVAAKGQFF. DNA for the CDR3: TGTGCCAGCAGCTTAGTGGCGGCAAAGGGGCAGTTCTTC.

This clonotype occurred many times. The chain combines TRBV6-1 with TRBJ1-3; D unclear. The CDR3 consists of 16 residues. The V and J ends lost 3 bases and 3 bases respectively, with 15 bases between them. Germline V lookup: CDR1 MNHNS, CDR2 SASEGT. CDR3 sequence reads: CASSDFSAVRGNTIYF. CDR3 nucleotide sequence: TGTGCCAGCAGTGACTTCTCGGCAGTACGTGGAAACACCATATATTTT.

V is TRBV5-1 and J is TRBJ2-7; D might be TRBD2 (6 bases). This CDR3 is built from 14 residues. In germline, CDR1 is SGHRS, CDR2 YFSETQ. V was pared by 0 bases and J by 7 bases, with 14 bases between. Here the CDR3 reads CASSLVGRLWEQYF. Here the CDR3 DNA reads TGCGCCAGCAGCTTGGTCGGGAGATTGTGGGAGCAGTACTTC.

Many counts were recorded for this clonotype. A junction end diverges from the germline sequence, so it may reflect a read error. V and J are TRBV7-2 and TRBJ2-3, with D perhaps being TRBD1 or TRBD2 (5 bases each). CDR3 length equals 14 residues. Germline V gives CDR1 SGHTA, CDR2 FQGNSA. CDR3: CASSLALPGPPRDF. The CDR3 DNA reads as TGTGCCAGCAGCTTAGCGCTCCCGGGACCTCCTAGGGATTTT.